This record covers a single T cell receptor beta chain. The data were taken from a study of blood T cell repertoires in COVID-19. Study background: Some COVID-19 samples were acute and others convalescent; all came from the United States, Italy and Spain. Sources were T cells, B-cell-depleted T cells, or PBMCs; the material itself was cDNA or gDNA.

Original processing notes: Counts of nucleated cells, estimated from reference gene primer amplification, were obtained. Profiling relied on immunoSEQ multiplex PCR, and the TCRdb table lists in-frame clones only, not all of them. The V and J calls and clone size were taken over from that table, and D and trimming were inferred from the DNA. The profile covers tens of thousands of clones, with 88% appearing a single time and roughly 3.2% taken by the ten largest. Between the trimmed V and J ends, which lost 0 bases and 7 bases, there was a span of 7 bases. Germline V gene sequence: CDR1 LGHDT, CDR2 YNNKEL (reference sequence). CDR3 length equals 13 residues.

The V call is TRBV3-1 (or the pseudogene TRBV3-2), the J call TRBJ1-5; D unresolved. Sequenced sample: peripheral blood. This TCR derives from a man aged 50-59 years with active COVID-19. The CDR3, as DNA: TGTGCCAGCAGCCAAGAAGCGCAACAGCCCCAGCATTTT. Amino acids: CASSQEAQQPQHF.